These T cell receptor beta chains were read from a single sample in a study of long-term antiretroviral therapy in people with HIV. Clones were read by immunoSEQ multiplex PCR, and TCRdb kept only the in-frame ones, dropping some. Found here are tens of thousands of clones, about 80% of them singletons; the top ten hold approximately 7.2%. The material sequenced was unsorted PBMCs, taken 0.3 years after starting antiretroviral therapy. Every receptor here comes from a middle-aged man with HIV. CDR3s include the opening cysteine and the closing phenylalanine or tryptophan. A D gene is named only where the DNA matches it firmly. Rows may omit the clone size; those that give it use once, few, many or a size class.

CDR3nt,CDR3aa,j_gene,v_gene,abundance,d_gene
TGTGCCAGCAGTTTACCAGGGGTATCTGGAAACACCATATATTTT,CASSLPGVSGNTIYF,TRBJ1-3,TRBV28,once,-
TGTGCCAGCAGCTTAAAACTAGCGGGAGGTCACGAGCAGTACTTC,CASSLKLAGGHEQYF,TRBJ2-7,TRBV5-4,-,TRBD2
TGTGCCAGCAGCTTACGCGGGGCCGACTATGGCTACACCTTC,CASSLRGADYGYTF,TRBJ1-2,TRBV7-9,-,-
TGTGCCAGCAGCGCGAGGTGGGGCCGAAGGCAGTTCTTC,CASSARWGRRQFF,TRBJ2-1,TRBV9,-,-
TGTGCCACCTTCTACGGACAGGGGGCTGAAGAGACCCAGTACTTC,CATFYGQGAEETQYF,TRBJ2-5,TRBV19,-,TRBD1
TGTGCCAGCAGTGCGGGCGGCGAGCAGTACTTC,CASSAGGEQYF,TRBJ2-7,TRBV27,-,-
TGCAGCGTTGCAGCGGGAGGACGGTACAATGAGCAGTTCTTC,CSVAAGGRYNEQFF,TRBJ2-1,TRBV29-1,-,TRBD2
TGCAGTGCTAGAGAACGGACCCAGTACTTC,CSARERTQYF,TRBJ2-5,TRBV20-1,few,-
TGTGCCACCAGCAGAGATCCAGGGGGAGATACGCAGTATTTT,CATSRDPGGDTQYF,TRBJ2-3,TRBV15,-,TRBD1
TGTGCCAGCTCTTCTTTCGCCGGGACACAGAACACTGAAGCTTTCTTT,CASSSFAGTQNTEAFF,TRBJ1-1,TRBV18,-,-
TGCGCCAGCAGCCAAGACGATAGCTCCTACAATGAGCAGTTCTTC,CASSQDDSSYNEQFF,TRBJ2-1,TRBV4-3,-,-
TGTGCCAGCAAGGGGACAGGGGGCGAAAAACTGTTTTTT,CASKGTGGEKLFF,TRBJ1-4,TRBV6-5,once,TRBD1
TGTGCCAGCAGCTCGCCTCGGTGCGAGCAGTACTTC,CASSSPRCEQYF,TRBJ2-7,TRBV6-6,-,-
TGTGCCAGCAGCCCCTACAGGGACGTCCGGAATGACATTCAGTACTTC,CASSPYRDVRNDIQYF,TRBJ2-4,TRBV14,few,-
TGCGCCAGCAGCTTCACCGGGACAGGGGGCAAGGAGCCCCAGCATTTT,CASSFTGTGGKEPQHF,TRBJ1-5,TRBV5-1,-,TRBD1
TGTGCCAGCAGCCCGGAGCGGGGGATCGGCAATCAGCCCCAGCATTTT,CASSPERGIGNQPQHF,TRBJ1-5,TRBV9,-,-